This paragraph reports one TCR beta chain. The sample originates from a study of breast tumors, draining lymph nodes, adjacent tissues. The CDR3 is 17 residues long. After removal of 2 bases from V and 2 bases from J, the junction contained 8 bases not matched to a gene. Germline V gene sequence: CDR1 SGHRS, CDR2 YFSETQ. TCRdb itself ran the multiplex PCR reads through MiXCR, one entry per CDR3 protein. The table records about 180,000 distinct CDR3 sequences, about 30% of them present only once. Axillary draining lymph nodes of breast cancer patients supplied the node samples. This clonotype was obtained from a female donor with breast cancer. Some clones in this sample may be carry-over from other donors' samples. Sequenced sample: axillary lymph node tissue. The chain is built from TRBV5-1 and TRBJ2-2; 8 bases map to TRBD2. The CDR3 DNA follows: TGCGCCAGCAGCTTCTTAGCGGGAATAAGCAACACCGGGGAGCTGTTTTTT. Amino acids: CASSFLAGISNTGELFF.